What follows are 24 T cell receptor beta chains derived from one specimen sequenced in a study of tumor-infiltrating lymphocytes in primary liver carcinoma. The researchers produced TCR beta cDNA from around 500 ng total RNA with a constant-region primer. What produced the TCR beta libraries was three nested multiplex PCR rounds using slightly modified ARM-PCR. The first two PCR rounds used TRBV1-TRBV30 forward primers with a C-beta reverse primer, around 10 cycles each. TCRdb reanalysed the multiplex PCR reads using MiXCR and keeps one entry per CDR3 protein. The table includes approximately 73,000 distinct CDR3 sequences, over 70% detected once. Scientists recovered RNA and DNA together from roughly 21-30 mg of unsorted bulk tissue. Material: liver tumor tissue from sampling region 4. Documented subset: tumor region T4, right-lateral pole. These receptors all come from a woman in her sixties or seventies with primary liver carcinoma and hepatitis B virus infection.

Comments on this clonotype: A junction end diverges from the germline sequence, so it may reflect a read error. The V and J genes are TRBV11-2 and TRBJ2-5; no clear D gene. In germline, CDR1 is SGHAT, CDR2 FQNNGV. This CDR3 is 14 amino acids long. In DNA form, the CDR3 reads TGTGCTAGCAGCCCGCCCGGAACGTTAGAGACCCAGCACTTC. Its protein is CASSPPGTLETQHF.

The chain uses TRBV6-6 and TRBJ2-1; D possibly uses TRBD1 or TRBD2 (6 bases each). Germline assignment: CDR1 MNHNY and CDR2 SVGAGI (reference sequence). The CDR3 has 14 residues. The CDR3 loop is CASCYSWGASEQFF. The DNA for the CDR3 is TGTGCTAGCTGTTACTCTTGGGGGGCGAGTGAGCAGTTCTTC.

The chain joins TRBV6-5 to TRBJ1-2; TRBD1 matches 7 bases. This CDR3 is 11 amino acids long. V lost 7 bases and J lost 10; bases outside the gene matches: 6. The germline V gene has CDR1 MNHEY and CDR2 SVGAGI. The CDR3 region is CASNNRGDYTF. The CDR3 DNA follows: TGTGCCAGCAACAACAGGGGTGACTACACCTTC.

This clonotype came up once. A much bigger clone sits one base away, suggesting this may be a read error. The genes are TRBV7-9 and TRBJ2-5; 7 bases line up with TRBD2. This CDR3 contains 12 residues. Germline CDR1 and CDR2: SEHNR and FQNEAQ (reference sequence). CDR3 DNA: TGTGCCAGCAACTTATGGGAGGGGACCCAGTACTTC. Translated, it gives CASNLWEGTQYF.

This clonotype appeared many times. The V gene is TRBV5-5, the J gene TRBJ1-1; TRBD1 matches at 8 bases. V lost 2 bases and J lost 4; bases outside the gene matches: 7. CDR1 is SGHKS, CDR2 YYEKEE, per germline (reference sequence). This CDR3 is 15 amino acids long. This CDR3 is CASSFTGTGTTEAFF. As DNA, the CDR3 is TGTGCCAGCAGCTTTACCGGGACAGGTACCACTGAAGCTTTCTTT.

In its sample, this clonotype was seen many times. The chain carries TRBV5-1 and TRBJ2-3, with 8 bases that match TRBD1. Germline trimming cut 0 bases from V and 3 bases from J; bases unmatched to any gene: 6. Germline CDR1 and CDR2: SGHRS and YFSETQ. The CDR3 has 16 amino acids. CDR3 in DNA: TGCGCCAGCAGCTTGGCCGTTGACAGGGGTACAGATACGCAGTATTTT. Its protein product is CASSLAVDRGTDTQYF. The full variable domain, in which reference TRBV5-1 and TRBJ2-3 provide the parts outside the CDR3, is KAGVTQTPRYLIKTRGQQVTLSCSPISGHRSVSWYQQTPGQGLQFLFEYFSETQRNKGNFPGRFSGRQFSNSRSEMNVSTLELGDSALYLCASSLAVDRGTDTQYFGPGTRLTVL.

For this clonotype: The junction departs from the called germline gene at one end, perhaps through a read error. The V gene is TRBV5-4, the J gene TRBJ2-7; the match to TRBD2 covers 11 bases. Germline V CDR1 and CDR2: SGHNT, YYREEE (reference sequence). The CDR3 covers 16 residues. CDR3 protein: CASSPSGSGRAYDQYF. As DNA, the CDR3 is TGTGCCAGCAGCCCATCGGGTAGCGGGAGGGCGTACGATCAGTACTTC.

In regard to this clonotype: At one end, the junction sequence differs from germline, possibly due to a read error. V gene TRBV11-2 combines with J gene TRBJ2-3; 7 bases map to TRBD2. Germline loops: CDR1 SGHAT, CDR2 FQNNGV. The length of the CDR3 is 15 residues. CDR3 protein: CVSSPALAGPDTQYF. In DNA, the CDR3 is TGTGTCAGCAGCCCTGCATTAGCGGGCCCAGATACGCAGTATTTT.

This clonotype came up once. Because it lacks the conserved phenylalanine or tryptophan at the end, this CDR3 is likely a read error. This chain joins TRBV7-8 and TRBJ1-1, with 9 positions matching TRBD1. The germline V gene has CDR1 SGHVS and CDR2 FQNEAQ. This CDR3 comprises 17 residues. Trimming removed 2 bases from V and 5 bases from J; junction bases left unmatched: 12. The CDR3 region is CASSLTGGRGLRTEAFI. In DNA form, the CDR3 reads TGTGCCAGCAGCTTAACAGGGGGCAGGGGTTTAAGGACTGAAGCTTTCATT.

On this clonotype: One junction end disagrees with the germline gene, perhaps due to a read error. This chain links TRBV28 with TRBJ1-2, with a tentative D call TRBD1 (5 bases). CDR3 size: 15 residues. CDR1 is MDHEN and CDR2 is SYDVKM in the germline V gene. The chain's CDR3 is CVSSLVGQGYYGYTF. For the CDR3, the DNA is TGTGTCAGCAGTCTAGTGGGGCAGGGATACTATGGCTACACCTTC.

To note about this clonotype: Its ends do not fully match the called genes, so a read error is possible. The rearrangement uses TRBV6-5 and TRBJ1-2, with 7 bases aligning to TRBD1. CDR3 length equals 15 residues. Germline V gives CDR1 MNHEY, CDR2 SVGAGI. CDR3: CGSGYQQGRVGGYTF. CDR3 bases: TGTGGCAGCGGTTATCAACAGGGGCGGGTCGGTGGCTACACCTTC.

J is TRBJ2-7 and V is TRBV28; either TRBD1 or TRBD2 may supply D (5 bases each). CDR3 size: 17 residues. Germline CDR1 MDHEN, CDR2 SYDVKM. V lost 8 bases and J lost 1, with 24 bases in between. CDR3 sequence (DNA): TGTGCCAGCGCCAGTTTACCCGGGACGAGGAAGTCCTACGAGCAGTACTTC. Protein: CASASLPGTRKSYEQYF.

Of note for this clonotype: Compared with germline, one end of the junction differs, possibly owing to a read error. The CDR3: CASSLASVREETQYF. The CDR3 DNA sequence: TGTGCTAGCAGCTTAGCTAGCGTGAGGGAAGAGACCCAGTACTTC. This sequence joins TRBV7-8 and TRBJ2-5, with D maybe TRBD2 (6 bases). Germline V gene sequence: CDR1 SGHVS, CDR2 FQNEAQ. The CDR3 loop spans 15 amino acids.

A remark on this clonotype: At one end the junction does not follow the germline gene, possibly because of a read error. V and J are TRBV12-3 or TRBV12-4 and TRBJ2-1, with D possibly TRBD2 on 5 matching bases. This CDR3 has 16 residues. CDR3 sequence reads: CPSSLDSLAVAHEQFF. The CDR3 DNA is TGTCCCAGTAGTTTAGATAGCCTAGCCGTAGCCCATGAGCAGTTCTTC.

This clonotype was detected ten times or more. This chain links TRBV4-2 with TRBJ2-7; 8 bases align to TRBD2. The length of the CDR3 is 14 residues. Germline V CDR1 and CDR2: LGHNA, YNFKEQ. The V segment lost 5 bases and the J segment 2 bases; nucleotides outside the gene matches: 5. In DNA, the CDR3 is TGTGCCAGCAGCGGGGGCGGGAGGCCCTACGAGCAGTACTTC. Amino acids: CASSGGGRPYEQYF.

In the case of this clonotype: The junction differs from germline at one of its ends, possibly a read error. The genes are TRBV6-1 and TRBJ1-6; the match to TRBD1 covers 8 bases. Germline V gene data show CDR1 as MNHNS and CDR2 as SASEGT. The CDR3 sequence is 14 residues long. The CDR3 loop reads CARSGGQENSSLLF. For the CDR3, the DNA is TGTGCCAGGAGCGGGGGACAGGAAAATTCATCCCTCCTCTTT.

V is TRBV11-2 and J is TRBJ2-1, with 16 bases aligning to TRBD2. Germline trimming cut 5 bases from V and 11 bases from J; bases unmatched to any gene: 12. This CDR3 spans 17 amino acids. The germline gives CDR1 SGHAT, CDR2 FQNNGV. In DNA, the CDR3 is TGTGCCAGCAGCAGGGGACTAGCGGGAGGGCCTGGGGATAAGCAGTTCTTC. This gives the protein CASSRGLAGGPGDKQFF.

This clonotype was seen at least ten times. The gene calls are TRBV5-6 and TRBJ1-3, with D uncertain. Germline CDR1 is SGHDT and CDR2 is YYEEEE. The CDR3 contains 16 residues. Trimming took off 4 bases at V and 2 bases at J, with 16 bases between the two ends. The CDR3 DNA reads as TGTGCCAGCAGCCTCTGGATGCGGGGTACTGGAAACACCATATATTTT. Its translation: CASSLWMRGTGNTIYF. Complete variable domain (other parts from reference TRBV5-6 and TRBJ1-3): DAGVTQSPTHLIKTRGQQVTLRCSPKSGHDTVSWYQQALGQGPQFIFQYYEEEERQRGNFPDRFSGHQFPNYSSELNVNALLLGDSALYLCASSLWMRGTGNTIYFGEGSWLTVV.

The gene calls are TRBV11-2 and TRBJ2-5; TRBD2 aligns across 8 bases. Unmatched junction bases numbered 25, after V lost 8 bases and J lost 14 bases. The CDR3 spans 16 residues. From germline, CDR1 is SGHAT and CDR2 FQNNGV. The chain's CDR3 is CASATPGREARGEHYF. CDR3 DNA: TGTGCCAGCGCGACTCCAGGGCGGGAGGCAAGGGGGGAGCATTACTTC. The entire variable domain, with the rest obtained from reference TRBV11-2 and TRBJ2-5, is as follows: EAGVAQSPRYKIIEKRQSVAFWCNPISGHATLYWYQQILGQGPKLLIQFQNNGVVDDSQLPKDRFSAERLKGVDSTLKIQPAKLEDSAVYLCASATPGREARGEHYFGPGTRLLVL.

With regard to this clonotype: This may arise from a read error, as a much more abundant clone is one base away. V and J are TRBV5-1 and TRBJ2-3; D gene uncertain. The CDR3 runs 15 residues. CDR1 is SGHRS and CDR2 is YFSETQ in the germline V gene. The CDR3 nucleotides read TGCGCCAGCAACTTGGAGCGCCTAGTTTTGGGCACGCAGTATTTT. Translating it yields CASNLERLVLGTQYF.

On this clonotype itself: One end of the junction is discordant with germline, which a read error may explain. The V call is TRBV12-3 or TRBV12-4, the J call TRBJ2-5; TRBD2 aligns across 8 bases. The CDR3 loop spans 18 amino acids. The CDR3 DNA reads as TGTGCCAGCAGTCCCATTAAAGCGGGGGTCGGGAGAACGGAAACCCCGTACTTC. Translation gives CASSPIKAGVGRTETPYF.

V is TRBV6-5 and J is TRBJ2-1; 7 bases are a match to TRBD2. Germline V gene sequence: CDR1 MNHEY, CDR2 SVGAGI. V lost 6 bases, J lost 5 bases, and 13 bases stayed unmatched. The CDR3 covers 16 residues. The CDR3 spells CASRLPGLAVHNEQFF. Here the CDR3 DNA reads TGTGCCAGCAGGCTGCCGGGGCTAGCGGTCCACAATGAGCAGTTCTTC.

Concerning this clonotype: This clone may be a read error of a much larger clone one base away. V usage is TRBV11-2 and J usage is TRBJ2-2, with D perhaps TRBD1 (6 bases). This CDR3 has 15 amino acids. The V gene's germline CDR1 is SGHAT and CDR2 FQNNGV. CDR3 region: CASSLGGTHTGELLF. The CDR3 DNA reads TGTGCCAGCAGCTTAGGAGGGACACACACCGGGGAGCTGTTGTTT.

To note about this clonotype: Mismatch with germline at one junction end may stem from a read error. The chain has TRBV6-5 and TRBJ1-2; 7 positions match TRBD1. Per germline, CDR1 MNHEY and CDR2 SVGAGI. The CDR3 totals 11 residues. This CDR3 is CVSSNRGGYIF. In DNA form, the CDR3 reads TGTGTCAGCAGCAACAGGGGTGGCTACATCTTC.